These T cell receptor beta chains were read from a single sample in a study of cytomegalovirus exposure and HLA in healthy donors. Profiled with immunoSEQ multiplex PCR; TCRdb holds only in-frame clones, not every one. This sample has around 210,000 clones, with around 85% found just once. Sequencing was performed on PBMCs. These receptors were obtained from a man in his forties or fifties in good health and CMV-seronegative. Each CDR3 is given with its conserved first and last residue. Each record gives: D gene, V gene, clone size, J gene, CDR3 protein, CDR3 DNA. The D gene is left open where the match is weak. Rows may omit the clone size; those that give it use once, few, many or a size class.

D gene: TRBD1; V gene: TRBV5-1; clone size: .; J gene: TRBJ2-1; CDR3 protein: CASTTGTGPYNEQFF; CDR3 DNA: TGCGCCAGCACCACCGGGACAGGCCCCTACAATGAGCAGTTCTTC
D gene: TRBD2; V gene: TRBV4-1; clone size: .; J gene: TRBJ2-7; CDR3 protein: CASSQNGGVNEQYF; CDR3 DNA: TGCGCCAGCAGCCAGAACGGGGGGGTCAACGAGCAGTACTTC
D gene: TRBD2; V gene: TRBV29-1; clone size: .; J gene: TRBJ2-1; CDR3 protein: CSVVSSGKSSPYNEQFF; CDR3 DNA: TGCAGCGTTGTCTCGAGCGGGAAAAGTTCGCCTTACAATGAGCAGTTCTTC
D gene: .; V gene: TRBV7-2; clone size: .; J gene: TRBJ2-3; CDR3 protein: CASSLNPLPDTQYF; CDR3 DNA: TGTGCCAGCAGCTTAAATCCCCTACCAGATACGCAGTATTTT
D gene: .; V gene: TRBV27; clone size: .; J gene: TRBJ1-5; CDR3 protein: CASSLNRNQPQHF; CDR3 DNA: TGTGCCAGCAGTTTAAACCGGAATCAGCCCCAGCATTTT
D gene: .; V gene: TRBV18; clone size: .; J gene: TRBJ2-2; CDR3 protein: CASSAFSGVNTGELFF; CDR3 DNA: TGTGCCAGCTCAGCATTCAGCGGAGTGAACACCGGGGAGCTGTTTTTT
D gene: TRBD1; V gene: TRBV7-2; clone size: few; J gene: TRBJ2-1; CDR3 protein: CASGDRPYNEQFF; CDR3 DNA: TGTGCCAGCGGGGACAGACCTTACAATGAGCAGTTCTTC
D gene: .; V gene: TRBV7-2; clone size: .; J gene: TRBJ2-3; CDR3 protein: CASSYRSSTDTQYF; CDR3 DNA: TGTGCCAGCAGCTACAGGTCCAGCACAGATACGCAGTATTTT
D gene: .; V gene: TRBV28; clone size: few; J gene: TRBJ1-1; CDR3 protein: CASSFPQPPAFF; CDR3 DNA: TGTGCCAGCAGTTTCCCACAGCCGCCGGCTTTCTTT
D gene: TRBD2; V gene: TRBV4-1; clone size: .; J gene: TRBJ2-2; CDR3 protein: CASSRTSGSLYTGELFF; CDR3 DNA: TGCGCCAGCAGTCGGACTAGCGGGAGTCTCTACACCGGGGAGCTGTTTTTT
D gene: .; V gene: TRBV28; clone size: .; J gene: TRBJ1-1; CDR3 protein: CASRSGVGMNTEAFF; CDR3 DNA: TGTGCCAGCAGGTCGGGGGTCGGGATGAACACTGAAGCTTTCTTT
D gene: TRBD1; V gene: TRBV9; clone size: once; J gene: TRBJ2-7; CDR3 protein: CASSGHWTGDYEQYF; CDR3 DNA: TGTGCCAGCAGCGGGCACTGGACAGGAGACTACGAGCAGTACTTC
D gene: .; V gene: TRBV5-1; clone size: .; J gene: TRBJ2-5; CDR3 protein: CASSISQETQYF; CDR3 DNA: TGCGCCAGCAGCATATCCCAAGAGACCCAGTACTTC